These 29 T cell receptor beta chains share one sample of origin, sequenced in a study of cytomegalovirus exposure and HLA in healthy donors. Researchers ran the PCR with 60 Vbeta and 13 Jbeta primers. Profiling relied on immunoSEQ multiplex PCR, and the TCRdb table lists in-frame clones only, not all of them. The sample contains 150,000 to 200,000 clones, approximately 85% of which appear only once. Sequenced input: PBMCs. The receptors come from a man younger than 35 in good health and CMV-seropositive.

This sequence joins TRBV5-1 and TRBJ2-1, with 15 bases fitting TRBD2. The V gene's germline CDR1 is SGHRS and CDR2 YFSETQ. The CDR3 loop spans 16 amino acids. The V segment lost 4 bases and the J segment 8 bases; nucleotides outside the gene matches: 7. CDR3 bases: TGCGCCAGCAGCGGGGGACTAGCGGGGGGTACGGATGAGCAGTTCTTC. Translated: CASSGGLAGGTDEQFF. Combining the CDR3 with reference TRBV5-1 and TRBJ2-1 gives the whole variable domain KAGVTQTPRYLIKTRGQQVTLSCSPISGHRSVSWYQQTPGQGLQFLFEYFSETQRNKGNFPGRFSGRQFSNSRSEMNVSTLELGDSALYLCASSGGLAGGTDEQFFGPGTRLTVL.

The table lists this clone with a count of one. The rearrangement uses TRBV6-1 and TRBJ2-1; 8 bases fit TRBD2. The V and J ends lost 6 bases and 9 bases, in that order; junction bases with no gene match: 10. Germline CDR1 reads MNHNS; CDR2 reads SASEGT. The CDR3 length is 14 residues. CDR3 DNA sequence: TGTGCCAGCAGGCAGGCCGGGGGGGCCCCTGAGCAGTTCTTC. Amino acid sequence: CASRQAGGAPEQFF.

The chain has TRBV6-5 and TRBJ2-7, with a tentative D call TRBD1 (6 bases). This CDR3 region has 14 residues. Trimming pared 6 bases from V and 4 bases from J, leaving 16 bases between. Germline V CDR1 and CDR2: MNHEY, SVGAGI. The CDR3 DNA reads TGTGCCAGCAGCCGCAGGACAGATTATTACGAGCAGTACTTC. Its translation: CASSRRTDYYEQYF.

This clone was observed a single time. The gene calls are TRBV7-9 and TRBJ1-2; D not resolved. V was pared by 4 bases and J by 5 bases, with 8 bases between. The CDR3 extends over 12 amino acids. CDR1 SEHNR and CDR2 FQNEAQ come from the germline V gene (reference sequence). The CDR3 DNA follows: TGTGCCAGCAGCTCCCTATGGTATGGCTACACCTTC. Translated: CASSSLWYGYTF.

V usage is TRBV6-6 and J usage is TRBJ2-7; tentative D call: TRBD1 (6 bases). Germline CDR1 is MNHNY and CDR2 is SVGAGI (reference sequence). CDR3 length: 15 residues. Between the trimmed V and J ends, which lost 8 bases and 1 base, there was a span of 18 bases. CDR3: CASAPSPQGSYEQYF. The DNA of the CDR3 is TGTGCCAGCGCACCAAGCCCACAGGGTTCCTACGAGCAGTACTTC.

This chain links TRBV28 with TRBJ1-1; 7 bases line up with TRBD1. The V gene end was trimmed by 4 bases and the J gene end by 0 bases; junction bases not matched to a gene: 14. This CDR3 comprises 18 residues. Germline lookup yields CDR1 MDHEN and CDR2 SYDVKM. The chain's CDR3 is CASSSHRAYRGVNTEAFF. The DNA of the CDR3 is TGTGCCAGCAGTTCCCATCGGGCCTACAGGGGCGTGAACACTGAAGCTTTCTTT.

The V and J genes are TRBV27 and TRBJ1-2, with a tentative D call TRBD1 (6 bases). The germline CDR1 and CDR2 sequences are MNHEY and SMNVEV (reference sequence). The CDR3 extends over 14 amino acids. V lost 2 bases, J lost 8 bases, and 15 bases lay in between. CDR3 DNA sequence: TGTGCCAGCAGTTTACAACAGGGATTAGGGGGCTACACCTTC. Its protein is CASSLQQGLGGYTF.

The gene calls are TRBV6-5 and TRBJ2-1; 9 bases agree with TRBD1. Germline CDR1 is MNHEY and CDR2 is SVGAGI. This CDR3 is 13 amino acids long. V lost 6 bases, J lost 6 bases, and 3 bases stayed unmatched. The CDR3 DNA is TGTGCCAGCAGGACAGGGGGAATCAATGAGCAGTTCTTC. As protein: CASRTGGINEQFF.

A single count supports this clone. V usage is TRBV9 and J usage is TRBJ2-7; the match to TRBD1 covers 9 bases. After removal of 0 bases from V and 3 bases from J, the junction contained 7 bases not matched to a gene. The CDR3 has 16 amino acids. Germline CDR1 SGDLS, CDR2 YYNGEE. In DNA form, the CDR3 reads TGTGCCAGCAGCGTAGCGGGGGGACAGGGCGTCTACGAGCAGTACTTC. Translated: CASSVAGGQGVYEQYF.

The chain carries TRBV19 and TRBJ2-1, with D hard to call. Germline CDR1 and CDR2: LNHDA and SQIVND (reference sequence). Trimming shortened V by 5 bases and J by 0 bases, and 11 bases separated the two germline ends. The CDR3 is 15 residues long. The CDR3 DNA is TGTGCCAGTAGTTTCGATCCCAGCTCCTACAATGAGCAGTTCTTC. The encoded protein is CASSFDPSSYNEQFF.

This clone was counted a few times. The J gene is TRBJ2-5, the V gene TRBV5-1; 12 bases agree with TRBD2. In germline, CDR1 is SGHRS, CDR2 YFSETQ. V trimming: 0 bases; J trimming: 5 bases; junction bases outside the gene matches: 5. CDR3 length: 16 amino acids. The CDR3 here is CASSLASGGARETQYF. CDR3 bases: TGCGCCAGCAGCTTGGCTAGCGGGGGGGCCCGGGAGACCCAGTACTTC.

This sequence joins TRBV25-1 and TRBJ2-5, with 7 nucleotides matching TRBD1. The J call could be wrong; TRBJ2-7 is a better fit for the DNA end. In germline, CDR1 is MGHDK, CDR2 SYGVNS. The CDR3 contains 13 residues. The CDR3 sequence: CASRDRFSYEQYF. The CDR3 nucleotides read TGTGCCAGCAGGGACAGGTTCTCCTACGAGCAGTACTTC.

The V gene is TRBV2, the J gene TRBJ1-1, with a tentative D call TRBD1 (6 bases). This CDR3 contains 15 residues. Per germline, CDR1 SNHLY and CDR2 FYNNEI. V lost 4 bases, J lost 2 bases, and 14 bases lay in between. CDR3 loop: CASSGLDRTNTEAFF. The CDR3 coding sequence is TGTGCCAGCAGTGGTCTTGACAGGACTAACACTGAAGCTTTCTTT.

The chain carries TRBV6-6 and TRBJ2-2; D is uncertain. This CDR3 comprises 15 residues. Trimming removed 8 bases at V and 5 bases at J, with 18 bases between. Germline lookup yields CDR1 MNHNY and CDR2 SVGAGI (reference sequence). The CDR3 nucleotides read TGTGCCAGCTACACATACGCTGGCTTTACCGGGGAGCTGTTTTTT. Translating gives CASYTYAGFTGELFF.

V gene TRBV14 combines with J gene TRBJ2-7; D call uncertain. Between the trimmed V and J ends, which lost 3 bases and 6 bases, there was a span of 12 bases. Germline CDR1 SGHDN, CDR2 FVKESK. CDR3 size: 13 residues. The CDR3 sequence: CASSQGSYGEQYF. As DNA, the CDR3 is TGTGCCAGCAGCCAGGGCTCCTATGGCGAGCAGTACTTC.

This chain uses TRBV5-4 with TRBJ2-7; perhaps TRBD1 as D (5 bases). Trimming removed 4 bases at V and 2 bases at J, with 16 bases between. This CDR3 region has 15 residues. The V gene's germline CDR1 is SGHNT and CDR2 YYREEE (reference sequence). The chain's CDR3 is CASSPRKGATYEQYF. The CDR3 region has the DNA TGTGCCAGCAGCCCCCGCAAAGGGGCTACCTACGAGCAGTACTTC.

V usage is TRBV5-1 and J usage is TRBJ1-1, with D perhaps TRBD1 (6 bases). In germline, CDR1 is SGHRS, CDR2 YFSETQ. The V end lost 3 bases, the J end lost 4 bases, and 19 bases lay between the germline ends. The CDR3 spans 16 residues. DNA for the CDR3: TGCGCCAGCAGCTCTGGGGGCTCGGCTTTGGCCACTGAAGCTTTCTTT. The encoded protein is CASSSGGSALATEAFF.

This chain uses TRBV5-1 with TRBJ2-2; the match to TRBD1 covers 11 bases. The CDR3 covers 14 residues. Germline V gene data show CDR1 as SGHRS and CDR2 as YFSETQ. After removal of 7 bases from V and 6 bases from J, the junction contained 5 bases not matched to a gene. The CDR3 loop is CASQAGQGAGELFF. The CDR3 nucleotides read TGCGCCAGCCAGGCGGGACAGGGGGCCGGGGAGCTGTTTTTT.

This rearrangement joins TRBV7-9 to TRBJ2-5; a weak D match, TRBD1 (6 bases). Germline-derived CDR1 and CDR2 are SEHNR and FQNEAQ (reference sequence). The CDR3 has 14 amino acids. Trimming pared 7 bases from V and 1 base from J, leaving 13 bases between. The CDR3, as DNA: TGTGCCAGCACCTTCGCCAGGGGCCAAGAGACCCAGTACTTC. It is translated as CASTFARGQETQYF.

This CDR3 reads CALAASLLKQYF. CDR3 nucleotide sequence: TGTGCACTAGCGGCTTCGTTGTTGAAGCAGTATTTT. This chain joins TRBV30 and TRBJ2-3; 8 positions match TRBD2. The CDR3 has 12 amino acids. The germline V gene has CDR1 GTSNPN and CDR2 SVGIG (reference sequence).

A single count supports this clone. The rearrangement links TRBV27 to TRBJ2-1, with TRBD1 matching over 10 bases. Germline V gives CDR1 MNHEY, CDR2 SMNVEV (reference sequence). This CDR3 has 14 amino acids. With V trimmed by 8 bases and J by 4 bases, 5 bases remained unmatched. The CDR3 DNA is TGTGCCAGCGAGGGACAGGGGTCATACAATGAGCAGTTCTTC. It specifies CASEGQGSYNEQFF.

This rearrangement joins TRBV30 to TRBJ2-1, with 11 positions matching TRBD2. With 2 bases clipped from V and 8 bases from J, the junction kept 8 bases outside the gene matches. The CDR3 is 15 residues long. CDR1 is GTSNPN, CDR2 SVGIG, per germline (reference sequence). This CDR3 reads CAWSRLAGGRDEQFF. CDR3 bases: TGTGCCTGGAGTAGGTTAGCGGGGGGGCGAGATGAGCAGTTCTTC.

The V gene is TRBV7-2, the J gene TRBJ2-1; 8 nucleotides agree with TRBD2. The CDR3 extends over 15 amino acids. The germline V gene has CDR1 SGHTA and CDR2 FQGNSA. J lost 7 bases, V lost 5 bases, and 10 bases had no gene match. This CDR3 reads CASSPGGAHLNEQFF. In nucleotides, the CDR3 is TGTGCCAGCAGCCCCGGGGGGGCGCATCTAAATGAGCAGTTCTTC.

This chain connects TRBV6-5 to TRBJ1-6; a possible D gene is TRBD1 (5 bases). V was trimmed by 6 bases and J by 7 bases, leaving 7 bases between them. The germline V gene has CDR1 MNHEY and CDR2 SVGAGI. The CDR3 loop spans 12 amino acids. The CDR3 DNA follows: TGTGCCAGCAGCAACAGGAATTCACCCCTCCACTTT. It encodes CASSNRNSPLHF.

The gene calls are TRBV5-5 and TRBJ1-6; 8 nucleotides match TRBD1. The CDR3 length is 15 residues. Germline CDR1 and CDR2: SGHKS and YYEKEE (reference sequence). Unmatched junction bases numbered 8, after V lost 4 bases and J lost 8 bases. The CDR3 coding sequence is TGTGCCAGCAGCGCACAGGGGGAAAGTTATTCACCCCTCCACTTT. Its protein product is CASSAQGESYSPLHF.

This clone was picked up one time. This chain uses TRBV5-4 with TRBJ2-1, with unresolved D. Trimming removed 4 bases from V and 8 bases from J, with 13 bases in between. Germline V CDR1 and CDR2: SGHNT, YYREEE (reference sequence). The CDR3 length is 13 residues. Here the CDR3 reads CASSPKLRDEQFF. CDR3 nucleotide sequence: TGTGCCAGCAGCCCCAAGCTTCGCGATGAGCAGTTCTTC. Combining the CDR3 with reference TRBV5-4 and TRBJ2-1 gives the whole variable domain ETGVTQSPTHLIKTRGQQVTLRCSSQSGHNTVSWYQQALGQGPQFIFQYYREEENGRGNFPPRFSGLQFPNYSSELNVNALELDDSALYLCASSPKLRDEQFFGPGTRLTVL.

This chain connects TRBV12-5 to TRBJ2-5; 11 bases line up with TRBD2. Trimming removed 0 bases from V and 3 bases from J; junction bases left unmatched: 6. The CDR3 contains 17 residues. Germline V gene sequence: CDR1 LGHNT, CDR2 FRNRAP. The CDR3: CASGLVALAGGKETQYF. The CDR3 DNA is TGTGCTAGTGGTTTGGTAGCCCTAGCGGGGGGAAAAGAGACCCAGTACTTC.

The V and J genes are TRBV25-1 and TRBJ1-4, with D possibly matching TRBD1 (6 bases). Germline assignment: CDR1 MGHDK and CDR2 SYGVNS. With 1 base removed from V and 5 bases from J, the gap between germline ends came to 8 bases. CDR3 length: 14 amino acids. The CDR3 is CASSEWTENEKLFF. DNA for the CDR3: TGTGCCAGCAGTGAATGGACAGAGAATGAAAAACTGTTTTTT.

A single count supports this clone. The chain joins TRBV5-1 to TRBJ1-3; D is ambiguous. V gave up 5 bases and J gave up 0 bases, with 12 bases separating them. The CDR3 loop spans 15 amino acids. CDR1 is SGHRS, CDR2 YFSETQ, per germline. Here the CDR3 DNA reads TGCGCCAGCAGGCAGGCTATGTCCTCTGGAAACACCATATATTTT. This encodes CASRQAMSSGNTIYF. The whole variable domain, remainder taken from reference TRBV5-1 and TRBJ1-3, is KAGVTQTPRYLIKTRGQQVTLSCSPISGHRSVSWYQQTPGQGLQFLFEYFSETQRNKGNFPGRFSGRQFSNSRSEMNVSTLELGDSALYLCASRQAMSSGNTIYFGEGSWLTVV.